This TCR beta chain was observed in a study of shared clonotypes between healthy human individuals. Donors were healthy HIV-negative adults without recent acute infections or vaccinations. Partitioning of CD4+ cells yielded a CD45RA+ naive subset and a CD45RA-negative memory subset. The protocol was immunoSEQ multiplex PCR, while the TCRdb copy is restricted to in-frame clones and leaves out a portion. The repertoire holds some 2 million clones, with 95% as singletons. V lost 2 bases, J lost 5 bases, and 7 bases stayed unmatched. This CDR3 region has 16 residues. The germline CDR1 and CDR2 sequences are KGHSH and LQKENI. This clone was observed a single time.

The chain has TRBV18 and TRBJ1-1; 11 bases are a match to TRBD1. The clonotype comes from a man aged 18 to 29 in good health. Material: naive CD4+ T cells sorted from blood. Subset noted: CD45RA+ positively selected. DNA for the CDR3: TGTGCCAGCTCACCATGGACAGGGGGCTCACATACTGAAGCTTTCTTT. Encoded protein: CASSPWTGGSHTEAFF.